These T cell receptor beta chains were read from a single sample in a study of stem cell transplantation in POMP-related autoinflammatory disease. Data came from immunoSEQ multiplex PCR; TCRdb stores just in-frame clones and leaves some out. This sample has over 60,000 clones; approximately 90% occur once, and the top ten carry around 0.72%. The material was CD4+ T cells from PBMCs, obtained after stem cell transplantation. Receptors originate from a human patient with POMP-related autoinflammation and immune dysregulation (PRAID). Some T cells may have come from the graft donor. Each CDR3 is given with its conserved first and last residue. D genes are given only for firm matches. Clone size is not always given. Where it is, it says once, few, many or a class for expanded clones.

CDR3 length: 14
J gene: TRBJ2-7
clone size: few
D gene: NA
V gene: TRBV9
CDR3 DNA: TGTGCCAGCAGCCCTAGCGTACCCTCCTACGAGCAGTACTTC
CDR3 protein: CASSPSVPSYEQYF

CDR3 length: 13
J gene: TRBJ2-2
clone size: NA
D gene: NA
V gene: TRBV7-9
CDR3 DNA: TGTGCCAGCACACCCCAGGGAACCGGGGAGCTGTTTTTT
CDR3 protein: CASTPQGTGELFF

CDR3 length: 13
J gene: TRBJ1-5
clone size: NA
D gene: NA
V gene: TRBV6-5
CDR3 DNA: TGTGCCAGCAGGAGAGGCAAAGGGCAGCCCCAGCATTTT
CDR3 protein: CASRRGKGQPQHF

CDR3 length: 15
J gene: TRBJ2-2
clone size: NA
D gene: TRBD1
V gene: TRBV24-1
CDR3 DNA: TGTGCCACCAGTGATCAGTCGAAGGGGGCAAGGGAGCTGTTTTTT
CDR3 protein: CATSDQSKGARELFF

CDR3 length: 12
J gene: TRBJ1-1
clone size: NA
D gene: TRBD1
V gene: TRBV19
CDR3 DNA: TGTGCCAGTGTACAGGGGCGGACTGAAGCTTTCTTT
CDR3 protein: CASVQGRTEAFF

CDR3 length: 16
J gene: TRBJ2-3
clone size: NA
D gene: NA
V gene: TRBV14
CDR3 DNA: TGTGCCAGCAGCCCTCAGTGGGCAGGGAGATCGGATACGCAGTATTTT
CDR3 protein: CASSPQWAGRSDTQYF

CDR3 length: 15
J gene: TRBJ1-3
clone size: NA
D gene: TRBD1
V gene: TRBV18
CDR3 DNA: TGTGCCAGCTCTCCCACAGGGGGCGAAGGAAACACCATATATTTT
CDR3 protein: CASSPTGGEGNTIYF

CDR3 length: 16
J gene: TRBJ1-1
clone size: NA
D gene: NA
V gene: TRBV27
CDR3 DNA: TGTGCCAGCCGTTTGGCCACAGGGCGAGGGGACACTGAAGCTTTCTTT
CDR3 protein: CASRLATGRGDTEAFF

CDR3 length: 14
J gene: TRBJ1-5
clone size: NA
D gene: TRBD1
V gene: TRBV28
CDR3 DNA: TGTGCCAGCAGTTCTCGACAGGGTATTCAGCCCCAGCATTTT
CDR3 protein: CASSSRQGIQPQHF

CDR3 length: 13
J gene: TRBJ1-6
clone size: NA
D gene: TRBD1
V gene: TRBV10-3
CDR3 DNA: TGTGCCATCGGGGGGACAGGGAATTCACCCCTCCACTTT
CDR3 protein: CAIGGTGNSPLHF

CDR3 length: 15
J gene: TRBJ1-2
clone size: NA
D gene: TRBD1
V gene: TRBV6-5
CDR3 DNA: TGTGCCAGCAGTTACTCCGGGACAGGAAACTATGGCTACACCTTC
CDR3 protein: CASSYSGTGNYGYTF

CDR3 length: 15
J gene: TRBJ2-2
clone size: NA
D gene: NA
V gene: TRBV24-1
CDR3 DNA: TGTGCCACCAGTGATTACGGCGGGAACACCGGGGAGCTGTTTTTT
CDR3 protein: CATSDYGGNTGELFF

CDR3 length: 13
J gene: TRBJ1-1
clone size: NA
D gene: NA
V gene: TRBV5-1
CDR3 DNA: TGCGCCAGCAGCCAACTATTGAACACTGAAGCTTTCTTT
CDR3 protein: CASSQLLNTEAFF

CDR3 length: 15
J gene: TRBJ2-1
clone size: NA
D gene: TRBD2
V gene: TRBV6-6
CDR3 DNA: TGTGCCAGCAGTCCCGGACTAGCGGGGAGTGATGAGCAGTTCTTC
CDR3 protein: CASSPGLAGSDEQFF

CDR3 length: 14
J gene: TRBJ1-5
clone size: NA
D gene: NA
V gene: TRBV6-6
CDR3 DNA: TGTGCCAGCAGGTCGGGACTAAGCAATCAGCCCCAGCATTTT
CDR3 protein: CASRSGLSNQPQHF

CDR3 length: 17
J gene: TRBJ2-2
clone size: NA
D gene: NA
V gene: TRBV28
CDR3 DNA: TGTGCCAGCAGTTTACTGCACTTAACCTCGAACACCGGGGAGCTGTTTTTT
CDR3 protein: CASSLLHLTSNTGELFF

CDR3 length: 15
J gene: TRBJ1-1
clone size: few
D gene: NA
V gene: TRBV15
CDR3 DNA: TGTGCCACCAGCAGACCTGGACGGTCGAACACTGAAGCTTTCTTT
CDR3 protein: CATSRPGRSNTEAFF

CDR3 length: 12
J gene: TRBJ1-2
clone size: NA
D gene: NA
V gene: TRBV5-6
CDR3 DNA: TGTGCCAGCAGCTTTACAGCTAATGGCTACACCTTC
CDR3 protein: CASSFTANGYTF

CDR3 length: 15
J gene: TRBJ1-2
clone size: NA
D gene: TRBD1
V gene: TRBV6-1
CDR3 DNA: TGTGCCAGCAGTGAACCTATGACAGGGCATAAAGGCTACACCTTC
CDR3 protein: CASSEPMTGHKGYTF

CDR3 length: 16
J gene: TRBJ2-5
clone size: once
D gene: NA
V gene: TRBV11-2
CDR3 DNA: TGTGCCAGCAGCTCCTTACGGACGGGACGGCGAGAGACCCAGTACTTC
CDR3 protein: CASSSLRTGRRETQYF

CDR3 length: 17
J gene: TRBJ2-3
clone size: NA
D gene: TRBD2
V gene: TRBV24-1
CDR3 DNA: TGTGCCACCAGTGATGGGACTAGCGGTTACCGCACAGATACGCAGTATTTT
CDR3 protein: CATSDGTSGYRTDTQYF

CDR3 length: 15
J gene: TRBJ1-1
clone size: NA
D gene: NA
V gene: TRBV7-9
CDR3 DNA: TGTGCCAGCAGCTCTCCCTCGGGGGTGAACACTGAAGCTTTCTTT
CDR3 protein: CASSSPSGVNTEAFF

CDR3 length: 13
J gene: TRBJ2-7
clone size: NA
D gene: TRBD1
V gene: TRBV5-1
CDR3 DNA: TGCGCCAGCAGCTTGGGAACAGGGGACGAGCAGTACTTC
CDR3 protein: CASSLGTGDEQYF

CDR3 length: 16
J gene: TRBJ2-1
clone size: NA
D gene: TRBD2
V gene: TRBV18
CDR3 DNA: TGTGCCAGCTCGTCCTCGGTCCGGGGGGTGGACAATGAGCAGTTCTTC
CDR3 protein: CASSSSVRGVDNEQFF

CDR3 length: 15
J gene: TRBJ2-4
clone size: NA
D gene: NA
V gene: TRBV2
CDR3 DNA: TGTGCCAGCAGTACGGATCCTCTAGCCAAAAACATTCAGTACTTC
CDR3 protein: CASSTDPLAKNIQYF

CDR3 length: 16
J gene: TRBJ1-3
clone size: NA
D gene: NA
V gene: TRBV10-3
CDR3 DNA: TGTGCCATCAGTAAACAGGGACTCATCTCTGGAAACACCATATATTTT
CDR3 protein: CAISKQGLISGNTIYF

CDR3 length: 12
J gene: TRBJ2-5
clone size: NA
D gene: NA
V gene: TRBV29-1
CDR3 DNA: TGCAGCGTTGTATCTAAATCAGAGACCCAGTACTTC
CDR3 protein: CSVVSKSETQYF

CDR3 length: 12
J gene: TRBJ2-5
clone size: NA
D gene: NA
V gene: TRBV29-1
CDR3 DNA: TGCAGCGTTGTGTCAGGGGAAGAGACCCAGTACTTC
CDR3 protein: CSVVSGEETQYF

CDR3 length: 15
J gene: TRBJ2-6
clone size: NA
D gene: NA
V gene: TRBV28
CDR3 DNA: TGTGCCAGCAGCAGAGGGGTGACTGGGGCCAACGTCCTGACTTTC
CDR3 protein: CASSRGVTGANVLTF

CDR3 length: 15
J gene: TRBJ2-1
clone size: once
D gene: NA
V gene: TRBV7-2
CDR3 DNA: TGTGCCAGCAGCTTCAAGGCGGGGCCTATCAATGAGCAGTTCTTC
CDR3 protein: CASSFKAGPINEQFF

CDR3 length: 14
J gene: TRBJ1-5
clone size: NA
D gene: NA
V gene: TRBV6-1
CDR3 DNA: TGTGCCAGCAGTGACCGGCAGCCGAATCAGCCCCAGCATTTT
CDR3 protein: CASSDRQPNQPQHF

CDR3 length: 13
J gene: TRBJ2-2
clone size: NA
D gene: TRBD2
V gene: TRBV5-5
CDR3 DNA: TGTGCCAGCACAGCAGCGGGGATCGGGGAGCTGTTTTTT
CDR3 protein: CASTAAGIGELFF

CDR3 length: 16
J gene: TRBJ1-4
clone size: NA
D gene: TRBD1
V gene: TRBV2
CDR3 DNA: TGTGCCAGCAGGACGGACAGGACTGCAACTAATGAAAAACTGTTTTTT
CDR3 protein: CASRTDRTATNEKLFF

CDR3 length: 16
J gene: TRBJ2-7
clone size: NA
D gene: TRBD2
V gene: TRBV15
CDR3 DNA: TGTGCCACCAGCAGCAGACGACTAGCAGACACCTACGAGCAGTACTTC
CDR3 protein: CATSSRRLADTYEQYF

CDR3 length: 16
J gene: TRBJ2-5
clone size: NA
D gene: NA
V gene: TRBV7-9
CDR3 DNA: TGTGCCAGCAGCTTAGTCGGGGGCCCAAGCTATGAGACCCAGTACTTC
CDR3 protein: CASSLVGGPSYETQYF

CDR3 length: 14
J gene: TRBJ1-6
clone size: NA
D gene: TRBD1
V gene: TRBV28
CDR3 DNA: TGTGCCAGCGGAGGACAGGGTAGCAATTCACCCCTCCACTTT
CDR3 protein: CASGGQGSNSPLHF

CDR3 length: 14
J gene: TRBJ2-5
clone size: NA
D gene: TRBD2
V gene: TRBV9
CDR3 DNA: TGCGCCAGCAGCGTAGGCGGGGGGGGAGAGACCCAGTACTTC
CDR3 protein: CASSVGGGGETQYF

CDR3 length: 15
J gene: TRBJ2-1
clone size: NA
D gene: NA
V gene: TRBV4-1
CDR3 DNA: TGCGCCAGCAGCCAGAACGGTCTTCCGGGGAATGAGCAGTTCTTC
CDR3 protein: CASSQNGLPGNEQFF

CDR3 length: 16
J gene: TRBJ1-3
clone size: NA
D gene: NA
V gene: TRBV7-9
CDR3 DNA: TGTGCCAGCAGCTTTTATCGGGGGTTGTCTGGAAACACCATATATTTT
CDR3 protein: CASSFYRGLSGNTIYF

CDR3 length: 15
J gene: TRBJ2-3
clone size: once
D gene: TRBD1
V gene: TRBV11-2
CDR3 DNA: TGTGCCAGCAGCTTGGACAGGGAAGGTACAGATACGCAGTATTTT
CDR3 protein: CASSLDREGTDTQYF

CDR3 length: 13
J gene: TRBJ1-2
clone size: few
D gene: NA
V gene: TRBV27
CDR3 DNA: TGTGCCAGCAGTGCCGAGGGGGGCTATGGCTACACCTTC
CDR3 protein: CASSAEGGYGYTF

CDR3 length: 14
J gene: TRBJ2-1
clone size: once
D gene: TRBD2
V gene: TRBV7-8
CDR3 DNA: TGTGCCAGCAGCCCGGAGACTAGCGGGAGGAAGGAGTTCTTC
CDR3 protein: CASSPETSGRKEFF